This T cell receptor (beta chain) is from a study of CD8 T cells in Susac syndrome. Study results and limitations: The authors acknowledged that the study's TCR sequencing and HLA analysis involved relatively few individuals.

Blood CD8+ and CD4+ T cells underwent high-throughput TCR beta sequencing. Definite or probable Susac syndrome was diagnosed using recently defined diagnostic criteria. Purification of the CD8+ and CD4+ T cells relied on negative isolation, and TEMRA cells underwent FACS enrichment. The RNA input was roughly 0.45 to 1 ug, and it was reverse transcribed with random hexamers. Via MiXCR, TCRdb re-called the immunoSEQ multiplex PCR reads, giving one row per CDR3 protein. Counted here are roughly 220,000 distinct CDR3 sequences, 94% occurring once; the ten biggest clones make up 0.15% to 0.2%. In the case of this clonotype: The antigen is not known.

Sequenced: CD4+ T cells from PBMCs. This receptor was identified in a human donor with Susac syndrome.

This chain's CDR3 is CASSHDTGSPLHF. Written as DNA, the CDR3 is TGTGCCAGCAGTCATGATACAGGTTCACCCCTCCACTTT. The gene calls are TRBV3-1 and TRBJ1-6, with D perhaps matching TRBD1 (5 bases). V lost 6 bases and J 9 bases, leaving 12 bases between the germline ends. Germline CDR1 is LGHDT and CDR2 is YNNKEL (reference sequence). The CDR3 covers 13 residues.